These T cell receptor beta chains were read from a single sample in a study of blood T cell repertoires in COVID-19. Sequencing was performed with immunoSEQ multiplex PCR; in TCRdb, only in-frame clones are kept and a portion is missing. The sample contains 250,000 to 300,000 clones, 89% of which appear only once. The source material was peripheral blood. These receptors were collected from a man aged 50-59 years with acute or convalescent COVID-19. Each CDR3 is given with its conserved first and last residue. The D gene is left open where the match is weak. Part of the rows lack a size; the others show once, few, many or a class for expanded clones.

j_gene	d_gene	abundance	v_gene	CDR3nt	CDR3aa
TRBJ1-5	.	.	TRBV27	TGTGCCAGCAGTCTTACCCCGGTCCGGAATCAGCCCCAGCATTTT	CASSLTPVRNQPQHF
TRBJ2-1	.	.	TRBV2	TGTGCCAGCAGTGTCGAGGGTCAGTGGATACCCTCGGACTACAATGAGCAGTTCTTC	CASSVEGQWIPSDYNEQFF
TRBJ2-5	TRBD2	.	TRBV5-4	TGTGCCAGCAGCTCCCCAGCGGGGGGGCCAGAGACCCAGTACTTC	CASSSPAGGPETQYF
TRBJ1-6	TRBD1	.	TRBV10-3	TGTGCCATCAAAGCACAGGGGCTCGATTCACCCCTCCACTTT	CAIKAQGLDSPLHF
TRBJ1-1	TRBD1	.	TRBV7-9	TGTGCCAGCAGCCCCCCGGGACAGAGGAACACTGAAGCTTTCTTT	CASSPPGQRNTEAFF
TRBJ2-3	TRBD2	.	TRBV12-5	TGTGCTAGTGGTTTGGGGAATCTAGCGGGGGGGATCCCAGATACGCAGTATTTT	CASGLGNLAGGIPDTQYF
TRBJ1-2	TRBD1	.	TRBV7-8	TGTGCCAGCAGCTTGGACAGGGCCCCTACCTATGGCTACACCTTC	CASSLDRAPTYGYTF
TRBJ2-5	.	once	TRBV2	TGTGCCAGCAAACGGGACATCCAAGAGACCCAGTACTTC	CASKRDIQETQYF
TRBJ1-1	TRBD1	.	TRBV19	TGTGCCAGTAGGGCTAGGGGGACAGGAAACACTGAAGCTTTCTTT	CASRARGTGNTEAFF
TRBJ2-7	.	few	TRBV15	TGTGCCACCAGCAGATCCCGTGGCAGGGCTGGCGAGCAGTACTTC	CATSRSRGRAGEQYF
TRBJ2-2	TRBD1	once	TRBV7-9	TGTGCCGGGGGGACAGGGATGGTGTCCGGGGAGCTGTTTTTT	CAGGTGMVSGELFF
TRBJ1-5	.	.	TRBV19	TGTGCCAGTAGTATAGGAGCGGGGGGGGCACTCAGCAATCAGCCCCAGCATTTT	CASSIGAGGALSNQPQHF
TRBJ2-7	.	.	TRBV29-1	TGCAGCGTTGTATCCGGACAGACCTACGAGCAGTACTTC	CSVVSGQTYEQYF
TRBJ2-3	.	.	TRBV7-9	TGTGCCAGCAGCTTACGAGGTTCAGATACGCAGTATTTT	CASSLRGSDTQYF
TRBJ1-2	TRBD1	.	TRBV29-1	TGCAGCGTAGCCTCCGGGACAGGGTTTCATGGCTACACCTTC	CSVASGTGFHGYTF
TRBJ2-1	.	.	TRBV6-2/TRBV6-3	TGTGCCAGCAGTTACGGGGGGATCCCTTACAATGAGCAGTTCTTC	CASSYGGIPYNEQFF
TRBJ1-2	.	.	TRBV7-9	TGTGCCAGCAGCCCGAAAACAGGGAGGGAGACCTATGGCTACACCTTC	CASSPKTGRETYGYTF
TRBJ1-6	.	.	TRBV6-1	TGTGCCAGCAGTGAACACAGTTCGTCTAATTCACCCCTCCACTTT	CASSEHSSSNSPLHF
TRBJ1-2	.	.	TRBV9	TGTGCCAGCAGCGTCGCCACAGGGCGATCCTATGGCTACACCTTC	CASSVATGRSYGYTF
TRBJ1-3	.	.	TRBV9	TGTGCCAGCAGCGCCTACAGCTCTGGAAACACCATATATTTT	CASSAYSSGNTIYF
TRBJ2-2	.	.	TRBV11-2	TGTGCCAGCAGCTTAGTTACAGCAGCCGGGGAGCTGTTTTTT	CASSLVTAAGELFF
TRBJ2-2	.	.	TRBV30	TGTGCCTGGAGTTCGAGGTCCGGGGAGCTGTTTTTT	CAWSSRSGELFF
TRBJ1-2	.	.	TRBV2	TGTGCCAGCAGTGAAGGAGGGTATGGCTACACCTTC	CASSEGGYGYTF